This entry lists 8 T cell receptor beta chains sequenced from one sample in a study of metastatic and nonmetastatic thyroid tumors. No patient had received any treatment before thyroid surgery. Using MiXCR, TCRdb re-called clones from the PCR reads. The data contain under 95,000 clones, approximately 12% of them singletons. The sample comprised blood. Receptor source: a female donor with papillary thyroid cancer or a benign thyroid nodule (not recorded which). Some clones in this sample may be carry-over from other donors' samples.

The sample holds many counts of this clone. The gene calls are TRBV20-1 and TRBJ2-1, with 15 bases lining up with TRBD2. Germline V gene sequence: CDR1 DFQATT, CDR2 SNEGSKA (reference sequence). V shed 6 bases, J shed 7 bases, and the junction held 4 bases outside the gene matches. The CDR3 runs 14 residues. As DNA, the CDR3 is TGCAGTGCCACCGGGACTAGCGGGAGGAATGAGCAGTTCTTC. Protein product: CSATGTSGRNEQFF.

Concerning this clone: A junction boundary mismatches the germline segment, possibly from a read error. The chain recombines TRBV7-9 with TRBJ2-7; 9 bases align to TRBD1. Germline values: CDR1 SEHNR, CDR2 FQNEAQ (reference sequence). The CDR3 covers 15 residues. The CDR3 protein is CASSFMGQGSHEQYF. The CDR3 coding sequence is TGTGCCAGCAGCTTTATGGGACAGGGCTCCCACGAGCAGTACTTC.

This clone was picked up many times. The gene calls are TRBV9 and TRBJ2-3; TRBD1 aligns across 8 bases. Germline V lookup: CDR1 SGDLS, CDR2 YYNGEE. The V and J ends lost 4 bases and 1 base, in that order; junction bases with no gene match: 5. The CDR3 consists of 15 residues. The CDR3 loop reads CASSQGAGRTDTQYF. Written as DNA, the CDR3 is TGTGCCAGCAGCCAGGGGGCGGGGCGCACAGATACGCAGTATTTT.

This clone was counted between two and nine times. Given a much more abundant clone one base away, this may be a read error. The J gene is TRBJ2-5, the V gene TRBV29-1; no clear D. Germline V gene lookup returns CDR1 SQVTM and CDR2 ANQGSEA. Deletions cut 2 bases from V and 4 bases from J, with 14 bases between. This CDR3 has 14 residues. The DNA of the CDR3 is TGCAGCGTTGAATGCACACTCGGCCCAGAGACCCAGTACTTC. Its protein product is CSVECTLGPETQYF.

At least ten counts were recorded for this clone. V usage is TRBV30 and J usage is TRBJ2-1, with TRBD2 matching over 7 bases. CDR3 length: 15 residues. V lost 4 bases and J lost 2; bases outside the gene matches: 8. Per germline, CDR1 GTSNPN and CDR2 SVGIG (reference sequence). Here the CDR3 DNA reads TGTGCCTGGAATTGGGGGGGGATGCCCTACAATGAGCAGTTCTTC. Translation gives CAWNWGGMPYNEQFF.

This clone was detected many times. The J gene is TRBJ1-1, the V gene TRBV5-8; 7 bases match TRBD1. This CDR3 contains 15 residues. The V gene's germline CDR1 is SGHTS and CDR2 YDEGEE. Trimming took 0 bases from V and 0 from J; bases not matched to a gene: 2. CDR3 bases: TGTGCCAGCAGCTTGGGGGACAGAGTGAACACTGAAGCTTTCTTT. Translation: CASSLGDRVNTEAFF.

This clone was observed a single time. V usage is TRBV20-1 and J usage is TRBJ1-2; 9 bases are shared with TRBD1. The trim removed 5 bases at V and 2 bases at J, leaving 6 bases unmatched. The CDR3 length is 14 residues. Looked up from germline, CDR1 is DFQATT and CDR2 is SNEGSKA (reference sequence). CDR3 sequence: CSADPGTGNYGYTF. In DNA form, the CDR3 reads TGCAGTGCTGACCCTGGGACAGGGAACTATGGCTACACCTTC.

The table lists this clone with many counts. The chain couples TRBV28 to TRBJ1-4, with D uncertain. Deletions cut 5 bases from V and 7 bases from J, with 17 bases between. CDR3 length: 15 amino acids. Germline CDR1 and CDR2: MDHEN and SYDVKM. The CDR3 DNA is TGTGCCAGCAGTCTCCTTTTTGGTACGGGTGAAAAACTGTTTTTT. Protein sequence: CASSLLFGTGEKLFF.